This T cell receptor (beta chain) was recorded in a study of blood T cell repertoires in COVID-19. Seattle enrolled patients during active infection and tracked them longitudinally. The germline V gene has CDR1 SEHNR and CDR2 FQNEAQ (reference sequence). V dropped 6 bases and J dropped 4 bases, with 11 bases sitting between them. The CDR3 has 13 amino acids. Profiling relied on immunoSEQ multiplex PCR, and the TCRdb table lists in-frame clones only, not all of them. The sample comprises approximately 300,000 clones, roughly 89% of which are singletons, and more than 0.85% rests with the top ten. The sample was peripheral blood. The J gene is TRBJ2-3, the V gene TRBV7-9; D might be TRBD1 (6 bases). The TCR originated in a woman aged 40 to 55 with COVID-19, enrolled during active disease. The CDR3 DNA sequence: TGTGCCAGCAGTTCCGAGGGGGCAGATACGCAGTATTTT. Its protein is CASSSEGADTQYF. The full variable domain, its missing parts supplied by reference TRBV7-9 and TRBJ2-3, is DTGVSQNPRHKITKRGQNVTFRCDPISEHNRLYWYRQTLGQGPEFLTYFQNEAQLEKSRLLSDRFSAERPKGSFSTLEIQRTEQGDSAMYLCASSSEGADTQYFGPGTRLTVL.